This T cell receptor beta chain originates from a study of cytotoxic CD8 clonotypes in ibrutinib-treated CLL. Study at large: Partial responses numbered around 25 and complete responses 2; after a median about 62 months, about 14 stayed remitted and roughly twelve progressed.

Roughly 2.1 micrograms of genomic DNA came from cryopreserved PBMCs for TCR beta libraries. TCRdb keeps only in-frame clones here, not all; method: immunoSEQ multiplex PCR. The sample lists tens of thousands of clones; about nine tenths were seen once. The V end was cut by 1 base, the J end by 2 bases, with 10 bases between. CDR1 is SNHLY, CDR2 FYNNEI, per germline. The CDR3 has 15 residues. The clonotype was recovered from a human donor with chronic lymphocytic leukemia. The chain carries TRBV2 and TRBJ2-3; tentative D call: TRBD2 (6 bases). The starting material was PBMCs, obtained after 12 months of ibrutinib treatment. The CDR3 bases are TGTGCCAGCAGTGAAGTGGGGCGGGACACAGATACGCAGTATTTT. Protein product: CASSEVGRDTDTQYF. Complete variable domain (other parts from reference TRBV2 and TRBJ2-3): EPEVTQTPSHQVTQMGQEVILRCVPISNHLYFYWYRQILGQKVEFLVSFYNNEISEKSEIFDDQFSVERPDGSNFTLKIRSTKLEDSAMYFCASSEVGRDTDTQYFGPGTRLTVL.